Each of the 32 T cell receptor beta chains below was sequenced from the same sample in a study of T cells in Graves' hyperthyroidism and ophthalmopathy. RNA transcripts yielded amplified TCR beta CDR3 regions. HTBI primers drove first-round RT-PCR of the TCR CDR3. TCRdb recomputed calls from the multiplex PCR reads with MiXCR, one row per CDR3 protein. The table lists about 270,000 distinct CDR3 sequences, roughly 22% of them singletons. Sequencing was done on a sample of blood. The receptors here all came from a young man with Graves' ophthalmopathy.

This clonotype turned up a few times. A much bigger clone sits one base away, suggesting this may be a read error. V gene TRBV11-1 combines with J gene TRBJ2-7, with TRBD1 matching over 10 bases. V dropped 1 base and J dropped 7; count of bases not matched to a gene: 4. CDR3 length equals 14 residues. CDR1 and CDR2 from the germline V gene are SGHAT and FQDESV (reference sequence). This chain's CDR3 is CASSLVGQGFEQYF. CDR3 DNA sequence: TGTGCCAGCAGCTTAGTGGGACAGGGGTTTGAGCAGTACTTC.

The chain carries TRBV6-2 or TRBV6-3 and TRBJ2-7, with 12 positions matching TRBD2. The CDR3 is 15 residues long. Per the germline V gene, CDR1 is MNHEY and CDR2 is SVGEGT. The trim removed 6 bases at V and 6 bases at J, leaving 9 bases unmatched. In DNA form, the CDR3 reads TGTGCCAGCAGCCCCCCTAGCGGGAGGGCAGGCGAGCAGTACTTC. Translated: CASSPPSGRAGEQYF.

V gene TRBV12-3 or TRBV12-4 combines with J gene TRBJ1-5; no clear D. The CDR3 covers 13 residues. V was trimmed by 7 bases and J by 7 bases, leaving 14 bases between them. CDR3: CASTLRRVQPQHF. DNA of the CDR3: TGTGCCAGCACCCTGAGGCGGGTGCAGCCCCAGCATTTT.

V usage is TRBV20-1 and J usage is TRBJ2-7, with a weak D call TRBD2 (6 bases). This CDR3 is built from 15 residues. V was pared by 4 bases and J by 1 base, with 17 bases between. Germline-derived CDR1 and CDR2 are DFQATT and SNEGSKA (reference sequence). Written as DNA, the CDR3 is TGCAGTGCTAATTCCGTCGCCGGGAGTTCCTACGAGCAGTACTTC. As protein: CSANSVAGSSYEQYF.

This chain joins TRBV6-2 or TRBV6-3 and TRBJ1-5; 12 nucleotides line up with TRBD1. CDR1 and CDR2 (germline): MNHEY, SVGEGT. This CDR3 is built from 17 residues. J lost 2 bases, V lost 5 bases, and 7 bases had no gene match. The CDR3 spells CASSPGTGGRGNQPQHF. The DNA for the CDR3 is TGTGCCAGCAGTCCCGGGACAGGGGGCAGGGGCAATCAGCCCCAGCATTTT.

This clonotype turned up a few times. The J gene is TRBJ2-6, the V gene TRBV11-3; D may be TRBD2 (6 bases). This CDR3 contains 20 residues. V lost 1 base, J lost 0 bases, and 19 bases lay in between. Germline loops: CDR1 SGHNT, CDR2 YENEEA. Here the CDR3 DNA reads TGTGCCAGCAGCTTAGCGGGGACGGACTATTCCCTCTCTGGGGCCAACGTCCTGACTTTC. Translating it yields CASSLAGTDYSLSGANVLTF.

V usage is TRBV6-1 and J usage is TRBJ1-1; no definite D call. CDR1 MNHNS and CDR2 SASEGT come from the germline V gene. Deletions cut 6 bases from V and 1 base from J, with 9 bases between. This CDR3 region has 13 residues. In DNA form, the CDR3 reads TGTGCCAGCAGAGCAGATCAGAACACTGAAGCTTTCTTT. Its translation is CASRADQNTEAFF.

V is TRBV11-2 and J is TRBJ2-1; TRBD2 aligns across 14 bases. Germline CDR1 reads SGHAT; CDR2 reads FQNNGV. CDR3 length equals 15 residues. V gave up 6 bases and J gave up 6 bases; unmatched junction bases: 4. Here the CDR3 reads CASRPGLAGGNEQFF. DNA of the CDR3: TGTGCCAGCAGACCAGGACTAGCGGGAGGCAATGAGCAGTTCTTC.

This clonotype was observed at least ten times. The CDR3 DNA follows: TGTGCCTGGAGTTCGGGGGGAGGCTTCTACAATGAGCAGTTCTTC. Protein: CAWSSGGGFYNEQFF. The rearrangement uses TRBV30 and TRBJ2-1; 7 positions match TRBD2. The junction had 7 bases not matched to a gene; V was cut back by 2 bases and J by 3 bases. The CDR3 sequence is 15 residues long. The germline gives CDR1 GTSNPN, CDR2 SVGIG (reference sequence).

On this clonotype itself: A much more abundant neighbour one base away suggests this may be a read error. The genes are TRBV10-3 and TRBJ1-1; 7 bases fit TRBD1. CDR1 is ENHRY, CDR2 SYGVKD, per germline. The CDR3 is made up of 13 amino acids. Trimming took 10 bases from V and 0 from J; bases not matched to a gene: 5. The CDR3 protein is CASEGQMNTEAFF. CDR3 DNA sequence: TGTGCCAGCGAGGGACAGATGAACACTGAAGCTTTCTTT.

V gene TRBV5-6 combines with J gene TRBJ2-5; D is undetermined. Germline V gene lookup returns CDR1 SGHDT and CDR2 YYEEEE. CDR3 length: 13 amino acids. The V gene lost 0 bases and the J gene lost 7 bases, with 10 bases spanning the gap. This CDR3 reads CASSLGQTGTQYF. The CDR3 nucleotides are TGTGCCAGCAGCTTGGGGCAGACGGGGACCCAGTACTTC. The full variable domain, completed using reference TRBV5-6 and TRBJ2-5, is DAGVTQSPTHLIKTRGQQVTLRCSPKSGHDTVSWYQQALGQGPQFIFQYYEEEERQRGNFPDRFSGHQFPNYSSELNVNALLLGDSALYLCASSLGQTGTQYFGPGTRLLVL.

V gene TRBV7-2 combines with J gene TRBJ1-6, with 7 bases that match TRBD1. The germline gives CDR1 SGHTA, CDR2 FQGNSA. This CDR3 spans 16 amino acids. V was clipped by 2 bases and J by 9 bases; unmatched bases: 10. In DNA form, the CDR3 reads TGTGCCAGCAGCTTATTATCGACAGGGTGGTCTTCACCCCTCCACTTT. It codes for CASSLLSTGWSSPLHF. Full variable domain (rest looked up from reference TRBV7-2 and TRBJ1-6): GAGVSQSPSNKVTEKGKDVELRCDPISGHTALYWYRQSLGQGLEFLIYFQGNSAPDKSGLPSDRFSAERTGGSVSTLTIQRTQQEDSAVYLCASSLLSTGWSSPLHFGNGTRLTVT.

This clonotype was seen a handful of times. The chain carries TRBV7-8 and TRBJ2-7; TRBD1 agrees at 9 bases. CDR1 is SGHVS, CDR2 FQNEAQ, per germline. The CDR3 contains 16 residues. Losses at the gene ends were 2 bases for V and 0 bases for J; bases not matched to a gene: 5. CDR3 DNA sequence: TGTGCCAGCAGCTTAATTGCGACAGGGGGCTCCTACGAGCAGTACTTC. Translated: CASSLIATGGSYEQYF. Filled out from reference TRBV7-8 and TRBJ2-7, the complete variable domain reads GAGVSQSPRYKVAKRGQDVALRCDPISGHVSLFWYQQALGQGPEFLTYFQNEAQLDKSGLPSDRFFAERPEGSVSTLKIQRTQQEDSAVYLCASSLIATGGSYEQYFGPGTRLTVT.

As to this clonotype: This may stem from a read error, because a much larger clone lies one nucleotide away. The CDR3 sequence is CASSSGTSGRDTQYF. CDR3 coding DNA: TGTGCCAGCAGTTCCGGGACTAGCGGGAGAGATACGCAGTATTTT. The chain links TRBV11-2 to TRBJ2-3; TRBD2 matches at 14 bases. Looked up from germline, CDR1 is SGHAT and CDR2 is FQNNGV. Trimming at V came to 6 bases and at J to 5 bases, leaving 4 bases not matched to a gene. The CDR3 runs to 15 residues.

About this clonotype: This may stem from a read error, because a much larger clone lies one nucleotide away. This rearrangement joins TRBV3-1 to TRBJ2-5, with unresolved D. The CDR3 consists of 14 residues. Trimming removed 7 bases from V and 8 bases from J, with 20 bases in between. Germline V gives CDR1 LGHDT, CDR2 YNNKEL (reference sequence). As DNA, the CDR3 is TGTGCCAGCACCGTTATGTCCAGGTCGATAACCCAGTACTTC. This encodes CASTVMSRSITQYF.

J is TRBJ2-2 and V is TRBV12-3 or TRBV12-4, with 7 bases lining up with TRBD1. The CDR3 spans 15 residues. Germline trimming cut 5 bases from V and 4 bases from J; bases unmatched to any gene: 7. This CDR3 reads CASSPHRGGTGELFF. The CDR3 nucleotides read TGTGCCAGCAGTCCCCACAGGGGTGGCACCGGGGAGCTGTTTTTT.

This clonotype was counted between two and nine times. The V call is TRBV2, the J call TRBJ1-3; TRBD1 agrees at 7 bases. The CDR3 extends over 15 amino acids. Germline V gene data show CDR1 as SNHLY and CDR2 as FYNNEI. V was pared by 4 bases and J by 2 bases, with 5 bases of the junction left unmatched. This CDR3 is CASSVGTAAGNTIYF. The CDR3, as DNA: TGTGCCAGCAGTGTAGGGACAGCTGCTGGAAACACCATATATTTT.

A few counts support this clonotype. J is TRBJ2-6 and V is TRBV30, with no clear D. Germline-derived CDR1 and CDR2 are GTSNPN and SVGIG (reference sequence). Trimming pared 1 base from V and 1 base from J, leaving 11 bases between. The CDR3 has 16 residues. Here the CDR3 DNA reads TGTGCCTGGAGTGCCGCCGACGGGTCTGGGGCCAACGTCCTGACTTTC. Its translation is CAWSAADGSGANVLTF.

The sample holds many counts of this clonotype. The V and J genes are TRBV11-2 and TRBJ2-7; D ambiguous. V was trimmed by 1 base and J by 1 base, leaving 5 bases between them. This CDR3 spans 13 amino acids. Germline assignment: CDR1 SGHAT and CDR2 FQNNGV. CDR3 in DNA: TGTGCCAGCAGCTTAGCCCCTTCCTACGAGCAGTACTTC. As protein: CASSLAPSYEQYF.

This clonotype was seen many times. CDR3 protein: CASSVGGPNEKLFF. CDR3 nucleotide sequence: TGTGCCAGCAGTGTGGGGGGGCCTAATGAAAAACTGTTTTTT. V and J are TRBV2 and TRBJ1-4; D possibly corresponds to TRBD1 (6 bases). The germline V and J ends were trimmed by 4 bases and 3 bases, with 9 bases remaining between them. Germline CDR1 reads SNHLY; CDR2 reads FYNNEI. This CDR3 contains 14 residues.

The rearrangement joins TRBV28 to TRBJ2-5, with D hard to call. CDR1 is MDHEN and CDR2 is SYDVKM in the germline V gene. Between the trimmed V and J ends, which lost 2 bases and 5 bases, there was a span of 12 bases. This CDR3 comprises 14 residues. In DNA form, the CDR3 reads TGTGCCAGCAGTTTACCCCCATTTCGGGAGACCCAGTACTTC. Its protein is CASSLPPFRETQYF.

The chain recombines TRBV2 with TRBJ2-7, with TRBD1 identical over 9 bases. This CDR3 region has 16 residues. Unmatched junction bases numbered 9, after V lost 2 bases and J lost 4 bases. CDR1 and CDR2 (germline): SNHLY, FYNNEI. CDR3 sequence (DNA): TGTGCCAGCAGTGAAAGCCCCCGGGACAGGGTGTACGAGCAGTACTTC. It yields the protein CASSESPRDRVYEQYF. Full variable domain (rest looked up from reference TRBV2 and TRBJ2-7): EPEVTQTPSHQVTQMGQEVILRCVPISNHLYFYWYRQILGQKVEFLVSFYNNEISEKSEIFDDQFSVERPDGSNFTLKIRSTKLEDSAMYFCASSESPRDRVYEQYFGPGTRLTVT.

The chain joins TRBV7-3 to TRBJ2-1; a weak D match, TRBD2 (5 bases). Trimming took off 5 bases at V and 6 bases at J, with 17 bases between the two ends. Germline V lookup: CDR1 SGHTA, CDR2 FQGTGA. The CDR3 extends over 15 amino acids. The CDR3 DNA sequence: TGTGCCAGCAGCAGCTCTGGGAGTCCTAGCAATGAGCAGTTCTTC. Protein sequence: CASSSSGSPSNEQFF.

The CDR3: CATSDGQGHVQETQYF. The CDR3 nucleotides read TGTGCCACCAGTGATGGACAGGGTCACGTCCAAGAGACCCAGTACTTC. The chain has TRBV24-1 and TRBJ2-5; 8 nucleotides agree with TRBD1. The length of the CDR3 is 16 residues. The J segment lost 1 base and the V segment lost 3 bases, leaving 6 bases of the junction unmatched. Germline CDR1 reads KGHDR; CDR2 reads SFDVKD.

This clonotype was seen a handful of times. Here the CDR3 reads CASSLGLSRSEKLFF. CDR3 bases: TGCGCCAGCAGCCTAGGACTGAGTCGTAGTGAAAAACTGTTTTTT. The V and J genes are TRBV5-1 and TRBJ1-4, with unresolved D. The CDR3 length is 15 residues. Germline CDR1 is SGHRS and CDR2 is YFSETQ. The V and J ends lost 4 bases and 7 bases respectively, with 17 bases between them.

The CDR3 DNA follows: TGTGTAGGACCGCCGGCTATATTCTTATGTGCTAACTATGGCTACACCTTC. Its translation is CVGPPAIFLCANYGYTF. The rearrangement joins TRBV7-9 to TRBJ1-2; D unresolved. The CDR3 covers 17 residues. Germline V gene lookup returns CDR1 SEHNR and CDR2 FQNEAQ (reference sequence).

In regard to this clonotype: This may be a read error, as it is one base from a much larger clone. The chain uses TRBV7-2 and TRBJ2-1; 8 positions agree with TRBD2. The CDR3 has 14 residues. With 1 base clipped from V and 10 bases from J, the junction kept 6 bases outside the gene matches. Germline values: CDR1 SGHTA, CDR2 FQGNSA. The CDR3 nucleotides are TGTGCCAGCAGCTTAGACCTTAGCGGGAAGGAGCAGTTCTTC. Its protein is CASSLDLSGKEQFF.

This clonotype was counted only a few times. The chain is built from TRBV24-1 and TRBJ1-4; the D is unclear. V lost 3 bases to trimming and J lost 10 bases, with 8 bases between them. The CDR3 has 12 residues. The germline V gene encodes CDR1 KGHDR and CDR2 SFDVKD. This CDR3 is CATSDRQGKLFF. The CDR3 DNA is TGTGCCACCAGTGATCGACAAGGAAAACTGTTTTTT.

This clonotype was found once. The conserved final phenylalanine or tryptophan is absent from the CDR3, which likely points to a read error. V usage is TRBV24-1 and J usage is TRBJ2-1; 7 bases are shared with TRBD2. CDR1 is KGHDR, CDR2 SFDVKD, per germline. The CDR3 is 15 amino acids. V was clipped by 5 bases and J by 4 bases; unmatched bases: 7. CDR3 region: CATSGEGRDYNEQFL. The CDR3 DNA reads as TGTGCCACCAGTGGGGAGGGGAGAGATTACAATGAGCAGTTCCTC.

This clonotype was observed many times. J is TRBJ1-1 and V is TRBV2; tentatively, D is TRBD1 (5 bases). Looked up from germline, CDR1 is SNHLY and CDR2 is FYNNEI. The V end lost 4 bases, the J end lost 0 bases, and 12 bases lay between the germline ends. The CDR3 has 15 amino acids. The CDR3 loop is CASSARQRMNTEAFF. DNA for the CDR3: TGTGCCAGCAGTGCCCGACAGAGAATGAACACTGAAGCTTTCTTT.

The rearrangement uses TRBV5-4 and TRBJ1-2; the D gene is possibly TRBD1 (6 bases). There are 15 residues in the CDR3. Germline V gene lookup returns CDR1 SGHNT and CDR2 YYREEE (reference sequence). V was cut by 5 bases and J by 0 bases, with 14 bases left in between. The CDR3, as DNA: TGTGCCAGCAGTCGCGGACAGACCTCTAACTATGGCTACACCTTC. Encoded protein: CASSRGQTSNYGYTF.

V and J are TRBV20-1 and TRBJ1-2; tentatively, D is TRBD1 (5 bases). This CDR3 contains 11 residues. V was trimmed by 7 bases and J by 7 bases, leaving 13 bases between them. Germline V lookup: CDR1 DFQATT, CDR2 SNEGSKA (reference sequence). CDR3 sequence: CSGSRAGGYTF. CDR3 in DNA: TGCAGTGGTAGCAGGGCGGGTGGCTACACCTTC.